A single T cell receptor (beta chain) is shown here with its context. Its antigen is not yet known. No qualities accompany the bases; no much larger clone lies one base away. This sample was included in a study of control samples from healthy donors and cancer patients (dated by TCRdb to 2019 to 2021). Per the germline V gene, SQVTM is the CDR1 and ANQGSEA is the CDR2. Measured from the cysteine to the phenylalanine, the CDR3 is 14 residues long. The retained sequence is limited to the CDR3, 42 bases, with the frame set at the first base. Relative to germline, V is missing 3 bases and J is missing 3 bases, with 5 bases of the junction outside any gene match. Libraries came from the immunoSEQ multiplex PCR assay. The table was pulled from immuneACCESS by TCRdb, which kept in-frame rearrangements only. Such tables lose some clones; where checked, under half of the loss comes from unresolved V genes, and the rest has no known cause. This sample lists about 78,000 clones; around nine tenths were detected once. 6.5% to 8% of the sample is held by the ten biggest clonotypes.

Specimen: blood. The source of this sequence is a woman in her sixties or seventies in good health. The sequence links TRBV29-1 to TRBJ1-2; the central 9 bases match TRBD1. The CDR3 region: CSVESRQGDYGYTF. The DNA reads TGCAGCGTTGAGAGCCGACAGGGGGACTATGGCTACACCTTC.